These 10 T cell receptor beta chains came from one sample sequenced in a study of cytomegalovirus exposure and HLA in healthy donors. Researchers ran the PCR with 60 Vbeta and 13 Jbeta primers. Repertoires were generated with immunoSEQ multiplex PCR, while TCRdb's copy carries only in-frame clones and drops some. The repertoire holds more than 80,000 clones, with 60% to 80% as singletons. The material sequenced was PBMCs. The receptors stem from a female donor in good health and CMV-seronegative.

The J gene is TRBJ2-7, the V gene TRBV7-2, with 15 bases lining up with TRBD2. The CDR3 sequence is 18 residues long. Germline loops: CDR1 SGHTA, CDR2 FQGNSA. J lost 2 bases, V lost 5 bases, and 10 bases had no gene match. The CDR3 sequence: CASSPPGLAGGDPYEQYF. DNA of the CDR3: TGTGCCAGCAGCCCCCCGGGACTAGCGGGAGGCGACCCCTACGAGCAGTACTTC.

This clone appeared once. The rearrangement joins TRBV30 to TRBJ2-3; 9 bases agree with TRBD2. Unmatched junction bases numbered 4, after V lost 1 base and J lost 2 bases. The germline V gene has CDR1 GTSNPN and CDR2 SVGIG (reference sequence). The CDR3 spans 15 residues. CDR3 DNA sequence: TGTGCCTGGAGTGGGGCTAGCGGGAACACAGATACGCAGTATTTT. Translation gives CAWSGASGNTDTQYF.

The chain recombines TRBV5-5 with TRBJ1-4; D uncertain. With 0 bases removed from V and 8 bases from J, the gap between germline ends came to 11 bases. The CDR3 is 14 amino acids. From germline, CDR1 is SGHKS and CDR2 YYEKEE (reference sequence). CDR3 in amino acids: CASSLEGGREKLFF. Written as DNA, the CDR3 is TGTGCCAGCAGCTTGGAGGGAGGACGGGAAAAACTGTTTTTT.

The genes are TRBV7-2 and TRBJ1-2; D not resolved. V was trimmed by 3 bases and J by 11 bases, leaving 13 bases between them. CDR3 length: 12 residues. Germline V gene data show CDR1 as SGHTA and CDR2 as FQGNSA. CDR3 DNA: TGTGCCAGCAGCTTCTCCGACGGAGGGTACACCTTC. Amino acid sequence: CASSFSDGGYTF.

V and J are TRBV5-1 and TRBJ2-7, with TRBD1 matching 7 bases. The junction had 9 bases not matched to a gene; V was cut back by 0 bases and J by 3 bases. CDR3 length equals 16 residues. CDR1 is SGHRS, CDR2 YFSETQ, per germline. CDR3 residues: CASSLARRQGLYEQYF. Here the CDR3 DNA reads TGCGCCAGCAGCTTGGCCAGGCGACAGGGCCTCTACGAGCAGTACTTC. Using reference TRBV5-1 and TRBJ2-7 for the parts outside the CDR3, the full variable domain is KAGVTQTPRYLIKTRGQQVTLSCSPISGHRSVSWYQQTPGQGLQFLFEYFSETQRNKGNFPGRFSGRQFSNSRSEMNVSTLELGDSALYLCASSLARRQGLYEQYFGPGTRLTVT.

This clone was seen a single time. This chain uses TRBV7-8 with TRBJ2-1, with 7 positions matching TRBD1. The CDR3 covers 15 residues. Germline V gene sequence: CDR1 SGHVS, CDR2 FQNEAQ. After removal of 1 base from V and 8 bases from J, the junction contained 8 bases not matched to a gene. The CDR3 DNA reads as TGTGCCAGCAGCTTAGGAATCCAGGGGGTGGATGAGCAGTTCTTC. This gives the protein CASSLGIQGVDEQFF.

This chain links TRBV7-2 with TRBJ2-1; 7 bases are shared with TRBD2. The CDR3 sequence is 15 residues long. J gave up 0 bases and V 5 bases, and 4 bases lay outside the gene matches. Germline lookup yields CDR1 SGHTA and CDR2 FQGNSA. The CDR3 coding sequence is TGTGCCAGCAGCCGAACGGGGGGCTCCTACAATGAGCAGTTCTTC. Its translation is CASSRTGGSYNEQFF.

The chain carries TRBV11-2 and TRBJ2-7; 9 bases are shared with TRBD2. Per germline, CDR1 SGHAT and CDR2 FQNNGV. This CDR3 is 16 amino acids long. Unmatched junction bases numbered 9, after V lost 5 bases and J lost 1 base. CDR3 sequence (DNA): TGTGCCAGCAGCCCCGGCGCGGGAGGGCCGTCCTACGAGCAGTACTTC. Protein product: CASSPGAGGPSYEQYF.

This chain uses TRBV11-2 with TRBJ2-7; D might be TRBD2 (6 bases). Germline CDR1 SGHAT, CDR2 FQNNGV. This CDR3 spans 15 amino acids. The V end was cut by 2 bases, the J end by 4 bases, with 15 bases between. CDR3 protein: CASSLSGGAGYEQYF. The CDR3 DNA follows: TGTGCCAGCAGCTTATCCGGGGGAGCAGGGTACGAGCAGTACTTC.

The chain uses TRBV29-1 and TRBJ2-7, with D possibly TRBD1 on 6 matching bases. CDR3 length equals 13 residues. Deletions cut 5 bases from V and 1 base from J, with 12 bases between. Germline V gene sequence: CDR1 SQVTM, CDR2 ANQGSEA. CDR3 bases: TGCAGCGTTTTATTAGGACAGTCCTACGAGCAGTACTTC. Its protein product is CSVLLGQSYEQYF.